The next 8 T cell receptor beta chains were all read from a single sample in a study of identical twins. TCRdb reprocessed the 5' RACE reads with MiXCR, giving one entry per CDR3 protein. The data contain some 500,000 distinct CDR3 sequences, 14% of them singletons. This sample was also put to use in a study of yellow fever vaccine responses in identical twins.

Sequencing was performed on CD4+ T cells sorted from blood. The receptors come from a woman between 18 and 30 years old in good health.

CDR3 protein: CASSQDGRNNSPLHF. The CDR3 DNA is TGCGCCAGCAGCCAAGATGGACGGAACAATTCACCCCTCCACTTT. The chain uses TRBV4-3 and TRBJ1-6; D gene ambiguous. Germline CDR1 LGHNA, CDR2 YSLEER. CDR3 length: 15 amino acids. Trimming took off 0 bases at V and 7 bases at J, with 10 bases between the two ends.

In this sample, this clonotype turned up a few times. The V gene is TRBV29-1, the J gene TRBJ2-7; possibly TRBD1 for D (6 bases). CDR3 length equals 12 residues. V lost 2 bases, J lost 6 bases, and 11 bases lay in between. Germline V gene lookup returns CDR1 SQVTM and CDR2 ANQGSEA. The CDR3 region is CSVEQGWGEQYF. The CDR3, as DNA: TGCAGCGTTGAACAGGGGTGGGGCGAGCAGTACTTC.

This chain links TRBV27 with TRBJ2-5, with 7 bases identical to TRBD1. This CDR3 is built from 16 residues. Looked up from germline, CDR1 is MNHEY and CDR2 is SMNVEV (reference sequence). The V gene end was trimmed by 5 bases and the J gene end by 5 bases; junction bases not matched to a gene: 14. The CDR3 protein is CASSPPRPGGVETQYF. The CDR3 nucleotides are TGTGCCAGCAGTCCACCCCGGCCAGGGGGTGTGGAGACCCAGTACTTC.

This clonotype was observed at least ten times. The CDR3 is CASSQDRRGQETQYF. CDR3 nucleotide sequence: TGTGCCAGCAGCCAAGATCGGCGCGGCCAAGAGACCCAGTACTTC. V and J are TRBV3-1 and TRBJ2-5; no clear D. CDR3 length equals 15 residues. The V and J ends lost 0 bases and 1 base respectively, with 9 bases between them. Germline CDR1 is LGHDT and CDR2 is YNNKEL (reference sequence).

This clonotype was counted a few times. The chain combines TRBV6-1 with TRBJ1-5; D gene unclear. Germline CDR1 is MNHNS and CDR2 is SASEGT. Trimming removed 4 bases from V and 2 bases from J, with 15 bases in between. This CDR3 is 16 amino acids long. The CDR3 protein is CASSAPGREGNQPQHF. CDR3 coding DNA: TGTGCCAGCAGTGCCCCGGGGAGGGAGGGCAATCAGCCCCAGCATTTT.

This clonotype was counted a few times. CDR3 residues: CASSPPNPTEQFF. DNA for the CDR3: TGTGCCAGTAGTCCTCCCAACCCCACCGAGCAGTTCTTC. The chain has TRBV19 and TRBJ2-1; D uncertain. V lost 5 bases and J 10 bases, leaving 15 bases between the germline ends. This CDR3 comprises 13 residues. The germline V gene encodes CDR1 LNHDA and CDR2 SQIVND (reference sequence).

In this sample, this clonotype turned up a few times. CDR3 region: CASSAGTSLHF. CDR3 in DNA: TGTGCCAGCAGTGCCGGGACATCCCTCCACTTT. The rearrangement uses TRBV6-1 and TRBJ1-6; a possible D gene is TRBD1 (6 bases). The CDR3 loop spans 11 amino acids. V lost 4 bases, J lost 14 bases, and 9 bases lay in between. CDR1 MNHNS and CDR2 SASEGT come from the germline V gene.

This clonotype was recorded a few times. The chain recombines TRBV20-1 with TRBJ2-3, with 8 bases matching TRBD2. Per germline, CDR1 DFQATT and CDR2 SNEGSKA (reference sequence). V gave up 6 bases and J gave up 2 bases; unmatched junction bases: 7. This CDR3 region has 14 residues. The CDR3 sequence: CSASLAGFTDTQYF. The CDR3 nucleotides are TGCAGTGCATCCTTAGCGGGGTTCACAGATACGCAGTATTTT.